This T cell receptor beta chain was sequenced during a study of blood T cells in healthy people across ages. For this clonotype: Antigen: not known.

A sample-barcoded 5' primer and a J-beta primer mix were used in a second PCR of roughly 7 to 11 cycles. Every cDNA molecule carried a tag from a template-switch adaptor bearing 12 random nucleotides. Using its own MiXCR run on the 5' RACE reads, TCRdb lists one record per CDR3 protein. The table has just over 1 million distinct CDR3 sequences, less than 50% seen once. All donors came from Russia, were Caucasian and healthy, and spanned ages about 6 to 90. Study results and limitations: Among T cells, TCR beta diversity per million cells dropped roughly linearly as age rose.

The sequencing sample was made of blood. The receptor was derived from a woman aged 55-70 years in good health.

CDR3 region: CSAISRGTSPSYEQYF. The DNA of the CDR3 is TGCAGTGCTATATCCCGGGGGACTAGCCCTTCCTACGAGCAGTACTTC. V usage is TRBV20-1 and J usage is TRBJ2-7; 9 bases are shared with TRBD2. The CDR3 covers 16 residues. Germline V gives CDR1 DFQATT, CDR2 SNEGSKA (reference sequence). Trimming cost V 4 bases and J 1 base; bases outside gene matches: 11.